These 19 T cell receptor beta chains were sequenced from one sample in a study of blood T cell repertoires in COVID-19. Some clones are missing from TCRdb's copy, which holds only in-frame ones; the method was immunoSEQ multiplex PCR. The profile shows about 220,000 clones, about 88% of them singletons. Sequencing was done on a sample of peripheral blood. The receptors here all came from a woman aged 45-59 years with COVID-19, enrolled during active disease.

The gene calls are TRBV5-4 and TRBJ2-3; tentatively, D is TRBD1 (7 bases). The V end lost 2 bases, the J end lost 4 bases, and 8 bases lay between the germline ends. The germline gives CDR1 SGHNT, CDR2 YYREEE (reference sequence). The CDR3 runs to 13 residues. In DNA, the CDR3 is TGTGCCAGCAGCTTCAGGGGGGCAGATACGCAGTATTTT. Protein sequence: CASSFRGADTQYF.

This clone was seen more than once but under ten times. The rearrangement joins TRBV12-5 to TRBJ1-6; 7 bases fit TRBD1. CDR3 length: 16 amino acids. J was trimmed by 2 bases and V by 3 bases; bases with no gene match: 4. The germline CDR1 and CDR2 sequences are LGHNT and FRNRAP. The CDR3 loop reads CASGFWTGAYNSPLHF. The DNA for the CDR3 is TGTGCTAGTGGTTTTTGGACAGGCGCCTATAATTCACCCCTCCACTTT.

V usage is TRBV5-1 and J usage is TRBJ2-3; 8 nucleotides agree with TRBD2. This CDR3 region has 15 residues. Germline CDR1 and CDR2: SGHRS and YFSETQ. V trimming: 1 base; J trimming: 3 bases; junction bases outside the gene matches: 4. The CDR3 region is CASSLTSGRTDTQYF. The CDR3 nucleotides read TGCGCCAGCAGCTTGACTAGCGGCCGAACAGATACGCAGTATTTT.

The chain recombines TRBV27 with TRBJ1-2, with D maybe TRBD1 (6 bases). Germline loops: CDR1 MNHEY, CDR2 SMNVEV (reference sequence). Deletions cut 6 bases from V and 2 bases from J, with 16 bases between. The CDR3 is 15 residues long. The CDR3 nucleotides are TGTGCCAGCAGCAGAAGACAGGAGCCCAACTATGGCTACACCTTC. It is translated as CASSRRQEPNYGYTF.

The chain employs TRBV6-1 and TRBJ2-2, with D maybe TRBD1 (5 bases). The CDR3 is 14 amino acids. Germline V lookup: CDR1 MNHNS, CDR2 SASEGT. Trimming shortened V by 0 bases and J by 12 bases, and 14 bases separated the two germline ends. CDR3 loop: CASSEAQAKGQLFF. Written as DNA, the CDR3 is TGTGCCAGCAGTGAAGCCCAGGCCAAGGGGCAGCTGTTTTTT.

V and J are TRBV4-2 and TRBJ1-4; 8 positions match TRBD1. After removal of 4 bases from V and 5 bases from J, the junction contained 12 bases not matched to a gene. Germline loops: CDR1 LGHNA, CDR2 YNFKEQ. This CDR3 has 17 amino acids. For the CDR3, the DNA is TGTGCCAGCAGCCCGGACAGGGAATCATCGTTGAATGAAAAACTGTTTTTT. It specifies CASSPDRESSLNEKLFF.

This clone was seen only once. The rearrangement links TRBV9 to TRBJ2-3; perhaps TRBD2 as D (6 bases). Trimming removed 1 base from V and 4 bases from J, with 13 bases in between. The CDR3 has 15 amino acids. Germline V CDR1 and CDR2: SGDLS, YYNGEE. DNA for the CDR3: TGTGCCAGCAGCGTATCTAGCGACCATCCAGATACGCAGTATTTT. It encodes CASSVSSDHPDTQYF.

V gene TRBV9 combines with J gene TRBJ2-5, with 10 bases matching TRBD1. CDR3 length equals 12 residues. Germline V CDR1 and CDR2: SGDLS, YYNGEE. Trimming at V came to 2 bases and at J to 9 bases, leaving 1 base not matched to a gene. The CDR3 coding sequence is TGTGCCAGCAGCGTGGGACAGGGGTCCCAGTACTTC. It encodes CASSVGQGSQYF.

The rearrangement joins TRBV3-1 (or the pseudogene TRBV3-2) to TRBJ1-6; D gene unclear. The CDR3 sequence is 13 residues long. Between the trimmed V and J ends, which lost 5 bases and 8 bases, there was a span of 10 bases. From germline, CDR1 is LGHDT and CDR2 YNNKEL (reference sequence). This CDR3 reads CASSYGRDSPLHF. CDR3 bases: TGTGCCAGCAGCTACGGGAGGGATTCACCCCTCCACTTT.

The chain recombines TRBV6-5 with TRBJ2-3, with D perhaps TRBD1 (5 bases). Germline V CDR1 and CDR2: MNHEY, SVGAGI. Deletions cut 4 bases from V and 3 bases from J, with 11 bases between. The CDR3 sequence is 14 residues long. This chain's CDR3 is CASSFSRETDTQYF. The CDR3 DNA reads as TGTGCCAGCAGTTTCAGCAGGGAAACAGATACGCAGTATTTT.

This clone was found once. The chain has TRBV5-1 and TRBJ2-4; no clear D. Germline CDR1 reads SGHRS; CDR2 reads YFSETQ. This CDR3 spans 11 amino acids. The CDR3 DNA reads as TGCGATAAGCTAGCCAAAAACATTCAGTACTTC. Translation: CDKLAKNIQYF.

The rearrangement uses TRBV7-2 and TRBJ2-7, with D unclear. Germline V lookup: CDR1 SGHTA, CDR2 FQGNSA. The CDR3 totals 13 residues. V lost 3 bases to trimming and J lost 2 bases, with 8 bases between them. CDR3 region: CASSFLAAYEQYF. The CDR3 DNA follows: TGTGCCAGCAGCTTTTTGGCAGCCTACGAGCAGTACTTC.

V usage is TRBV11-2 and J usage is TRBJ2-5; TRBD1 is a possible D gene (5 bases). With 2 bases removed from V and 4 bases from J, the gap between germline ends came to 11 bases. CDR1 and CDR2 from the germline V gene are SGHAT and FQNNGV. The CDR3 length is 14 residues. The CDR3 DNA is TGTGCCAGCAGCTTAATCAGGGCAGCAGAGACCCAGTACTTC. This gives the protein CASSLIRAAETQYF.

The J gene is TRBJ1-1, the V gene TRBV23-1, with TRBD1 as a possible D gene (5 bases). TRBV23-1 belongs to the ORF category, with a function that is uncertain. This CDR3 contains 17 residues. V gave up 0 bases and J gave up 6 bases, with 20 bases separating them. CDR3: CASSQSGRGGLRPEAFF. CDR3 DNA: TGCGCCAGCAGTCAATCGGGACGGGGAGGGTTGAGACCTGAAGCTTTCTTT.

This chain links TRBV5-4 with TRBJ2-5, with no clear D. The CDR3 loop spans 14 amino acids. V lost 1 base, J lost 7 bases, and 14 bases lay in between. CDR1 SGHNT and CDR2 YYREEE come from the germline V gene (reference sequence). Here the CDR3 DNA reads TGTGCCAGCAGCTTGCCTGGCGCGGCCGGGACCCAGTACTTC. It yields the protein CASSLPGAAGTQYF.

The J gene is TRBJ2-7, the V gene TRBV2; D possibly corresponds to TRBD1 (6 bases). Germline V lookup: CDR1 SNHLY, CDR2 FYNNEI. This CDR3 region has 13 residues. With 5 bases removed from V and 5 bases from J, the gap between germline ends came to 13 bases. The CDR3 bases are TGTGCCAGCAGTCTTCAGGGGTGGAACGAGCAGTACGTC. Its translation is CASSLQGWNEQYV.

V usage is TRBV7-9 and J usage is TRBJ1-2; TRBD1 might be the D (6 bases). Germline CDR1 and CDR2: SEHNR and FQNEAQ (reference sequence). Trimming took 6 bases from V and 4 from J, leaving 15 bases between them. The CDR3 has 14 amino acids. CDR3 DNA: TGTGCCAGCAGAGACAACCAAGGGGGCTATGGCTACACCTTC. This gives the protein CASRDNQGGYGYTF.

The chain couples TRBV5-4 to TRBJ1-2, with D possibly being TRBD1 (5 bases). The V end was cut by 3 bases, the J end by 4 bases, with 16 bases between. The CDR3 has 15 residues. Germline CDR1 is SGHNT and CDR2 is YYREEE (reference sequence). The CDR3 sequence is CASSSETDRSYGYTF. The CDR3 DNA sequence: TGTGCCAGCAGCTCGGAGACAGATAGGAGCTATGGCTACACCTTC.

This chain joins TRBV5-4 and TRBJ2-5; 7 nucleotides line up with TRBD2. This CDR3 has 15 residues. Germline V CDR1 and CDR2: SGHNT, YYREEE (reference sequence). V lost 5 bases to trimming and J lost 4 bases; unmatched junction nucleotides: 11. DNA for the CDR3: TGTGCCAGCAGTCCTGGGGGAGGACTAGGAGAGACCCAGTACTTC. Protein product: CASSPGGGLGETQYF.